This entry lists 31 T cell receptor beta chains sequenced from one sample in a study of blood T cell repertoires in COVID-19. The table came from immunoSEQ multiplex PCR; TCRdb's copy has only in-frame clones and leaves some out. The sample shows 55,000 to 75,000 clones, 80% of them seen only once. Sequenced sample: peripheral blood. These receptor sequences come from a man between 70 and 80 years old who had recovered from COVID-19.

The chain uses TRBV6-5 and TRBJ2-6; a weak D match, TRBD2 (6 bases). The V gene lost 5 bases and the J gene lost 4 bases, with 12 bases spanning the gap. This CDR3 region has 15 residues. From germline, CDR1 is MNHEY and CDR2 SVGAGI. The CDR3 region has the DNA TGTGCCAGCAGTCAGCCGGGGGAGGGGGCCAACGTCCTGACTTTC. Translating gives CASSQPGEGANVLTF.

The sample holds one count of this clone. The chain uses TRBV3-1 (or the pseudogene TRBV3-2) and TRBJ2-7, with TRBD1 matching 7 bases. The CDR3 runs 13 residues. V lost 0 bases and J lost 7; bases outside the gene matches: 3. Germline CDR1 and CDR2: LGHDT and YNNKEL (reference sequence). CDR3 DNA: TGTGCCAGCAGCCAAGAAAGGGGACAGGAGCAGTACTTC. As protein: CASSQERGQEQYF.

The chain combines TRBV9 with TRBJ1-6, with 10 bases lining up with TRBD1. With V trimmed by 4 bases and J by 7 bases, 11 bases remained unmatched. CDR1 and CDR2 (germline): SGDLS, YYNGEE. This CDR3 has 17 residues. CDR3: CASSFSIPGQGNSPLHF. CDR3 coding DNA: TGTGCCAGCAGCTTTTCGATACCGGGACAGGGGAATTCACCCCTCCACTTT.

This clone is a singleton in its sample. The chain is built from TRBV7-2 and TRBJ2-1, with D possibly TRBD2 on 5 matching bases. In germline, CDR1 is SGHTA, CDR2 FQGNSA. The CDR3 runs 14 residues. Trimming left V 1 base short and J 10 bases short, with 14 bases between. CDR3 nucleotide sequence: TGTGCCAGCAGCTTAGAAGAGGCCCGGGAAGAGCAGTTCTTC. It translates to CASSLEEAREEQFF.

The chain joins TRBV2 to TRBJ1-2, with D tentatively TRBD1 (5 bases). CDR3 size: 13 residues. V was trimmed by 1 base and J by 4 bases, leaving 7 bases between them. CDR1 and CDR2 (germline): SNHLY, FYNNEI. This CDR3 is CASSEDGAYGYTF. The CDR3 coding sequence is TGTGCCAGCAGTGAAGATGGGGCCTATGGCTACACCTTC.

This clone occurred a few times. This rearrangement joins TRBV7-2 to TRBJ2-7; a weak D match, TRBD1 (6 bases). CDR3 length equals 12 residues. Trimming shortened V by 5 bases and J by 7 bases, and 12 bases separated the two germline ends. Germline CDR1 is SGHTA and CDR2 is FQGNSA. Here the CDR3 reads CASSPGHQEQYF. The CDR3, as DNA: TGTGCCAGCAGCCCGGGACATCAAGAGCAGTACTTC.

Here the CDR3 reads CASRGQDNSPLHF. The DNA for the CDR3 is TGTGCCAGCAGAGGACAGGATAATTCACCCCTCCACTTT. V is TRBV6-6 and J is TRBJ1-6; 7 nucleotides agree with TRBD1. Losses at the gene ends were 6 bases for V and 5 bases for J; bases not matched to a gene: 1. In germline, CDR1 is MNHNY, CDR2 SVGAGI (reference sequence). The CDR3 extends over 13 amino acids.

The chain carries TRBV19 and TRBJ2-1, with 15 bases lining up with TRBD2. J gave up 3 bases and V 4 bases, and 4 bases lay outside the gene matches. The germline V gene encodes CDR1 LNHDA and CDR2 SQIVND (reference sequence). The CDR3 is made up of 17 amino acids. CDR3 nucleotide sequence: TGTGCCAGTAGTAGGAGGACTAGCGGGAGGGACTACAATGAGCAGTTCTTC. Residues: CASSRRTSGRDYNEQFF. The full variable domain, completed using reference TRBV19 and TRBJ2-1, is DGGITQSPKYLFRKEGQNVTLSCEQNLNHDAMYWYRQDPGQGLRLIYYSQIVNDFQKGDIAEGYSVSREKKESFPLTVTSAQKNPTAFYLCASSRRTSGRDYNEQFFGPGTRLTVL.

The genes are TRBV7-2 and TRBJ1-5; tentative D call: TRBD1 (5 bases). Trimming removed 4 bases at V and 4 bases at J, with 14 bases between. Per germline, CDR1 SGHTA and CDR2 FQGNSA. The CDR3 sequence is 15 residues long. The CDR3 sequence is CASSSGGGGNQPQHF. The CDR3, as DNA: TGTGCCAGCAGCTCGGGCGGCGGGGGTAATCAGCCCCAGCATTTT.

This chain connects TRBV2 to TRBJ2-2; TRBD2 agrees at 8 bases. J gave up 2 bases and V 1 base, and 3 bases lay outside the gene matches. Germline CDR1 SNHLY, CDR2 FYNNEI. This CDR3 is built from 16 residues. In nucleotides, the CDR3 is TGTGCCAGCAGTGAAGAGGCGGGGGGAAACACCGGGGAGCTGTTTTTT. Its protein is CASSEEAGGNTGELFF.

The V call is TRBV5-1, the J call TRBJ2-7; tentative D call: TRBD2 (6 bases). CDR3 size: 14 residues. The V gene's germline CDR1 is SGHRS and CDR2 YFSETQ. V was cut by 0 bases and J by 2 bases, with 9 bases left in between. CDR3 in amino acids: CASSLVGLPYEQYF. The CDR3 nucleotides read TGCGCCAGCAGCTTGGTGGGACTCCCCTACGAGCAGTACTTC.

This chain joins TRBV7-8 and TRBJ2-6; no definite D call. With 4 bases removed from V and 5 bases from J, the gap between germline ends came to 12 bases. Germline CDR1 reads SGHVS; CDR2 reads FQNEAQ. The CDR3 length is 15 residues. DNA for the CDR3: TGTGCCAGCAGCTCGATTGCGGTTCGGGCCAACGTCCTGACTTTC. Protein: CASSSIAVRANVLTF.

The chain is built from TRBV7-8 and TRBJ2-7, with D possibly matching TRBD2 (5 bases). The CDR3 consists of 15 residues. Looked up from germline, CDR1 is SGHVS and CDR2 is FQNEAQ. V lost 0 bases to trimming and J lost 5 bases, with 14 bases between them. The CDR3 sequence is CASSLAVTSGNEQYF. For the CDR3, the DNA is TGTGCCAGCAGCTTAGCGGTCACGTCGGGAAACGAGCAGTACTTC.

V gene TRBV4-1 combines with J gene TRBJ1-2; D possibly corresponds to TRBD1 (5 bases). The CDR3 contains 16 residues. The V gene's germline CDR1 is MGHRA and CDR2 YSYEKL. The germline V and J ends were trimmed by 0 bases and 4 bases, with 15 bases remaining between them. CDR3 sequence (DNA): TGCGCCAGCAGCCAAGATTCGGGGGAACAGGTCTATGGCTACACCTTC. It is translated as CASSQDSGEQVYGYTF.

This clone was detected a few times. The chain has TRBV7-9 and TRBJ2-5; tentative D call: TRBD1 (6 bases). Trimming stripped 6 bases from V and 9 bases from J, with 23 bases between. The CDR3 is made up of 15 amino acids. Germline CDR1 SEHNR, CDR2 FQNEAQ (reference sequence). The CDR3 DNA is TGTGCCAGCAGTTCCCGGGACACGACGCCAGGGGCCCAGTACTTC. Translated, it gives CASSSRDTTPGAQYF.

J is TRBJ2-7 and V is TRBV6-5, with 9 bases fitting TRBD1. CDR3 length equals 15 residues. Trimming took 6 bases from V and 3 from J; bases not matched to a gene: 9. Germline values: CDR1 MNHEY, CDR2 SVGAGI. CDR3 sequence reads: CASSLGGTGSYEQYF. The DNA for the CDR3 is TGTGCCAGCAGCCTAGGTGGGACAGGGAGCTACGAGCAGTACTTC.

This chain uses TRBV6-2 or TRBV6-3 with TRBJ1-4, with a possible D match to TRBD1 (6 bases). This CDR3 spans 18 amino acids. V gave up 0 bases and J gave up 4 bases, with 18 bases separating them. Per germline, CDR1 MNHEY and CDR2 SVGEGT. CDR3 in amino acids: CASSYSTGGRSHNEKLFF. CDR3 nucleotide sequence: TGTGCCAGCAGTTACTCGACCGGGGGGCGGTCCCATAATGAAAAACTGTTTTTT.

This clone was observed once. The V call is TRBV19, the J call TRBJ1-2; 9 bases line up with TRBD1. The CDR3 is 15 residues long. CDR1 and CDR2 from the germline V gene are LNHDA and SQIVND (reference sequence). V lost 4 bases to trimming and J lost 4 bases; unmatched junction nucleotides: 7. The CDR3 DNA reads TGTGCCAGTAGTAACACAGGGGGCGTAGGCTATGGCTACACCTTC. Protein sequence: CASSNTGGVGYGYTF.

This clone has more than one count but fewer than ten. The genes are TRBV19 and TRBJ2-5; no clear D gene. The CDR3 runs 15 residues. CDR1 and CDR2 (germline): LNHDA, SQIVND (reference sequence). V shed 1 base and J shed 1 base, with 10 bases lying between them. The CDR3 nucleotides read TGTGCCAGTAGTATAGTCTCAGAATTCCAAGAGACCCAGTACTTC. This gives the protein CASSIVSEFQETQYF.

The chain employs TRBV18 and TRBJ1-4; weak D call: TRBD1 (6 bases). V was shortened by 0 bases and J by 7 bases, with 12 bases between the two germline ends. Germline CDR1 is KGHSH and CDR2 is LQKENI. The CDR3 has 15 residues. The CDR3 protein is CASSPPLEGGEKLFF. The CDR3 nucleotides read TGTGCCAGCTCACCACCGCTCGAAGGGGGTGAAAAACTGTTTTTT. Based on the CDR3 plus reference TRBV18 and TRBJ1-4, the full variable domain is NAGVMQNPRHLVRRRGQEARLRCSPMKGHSHVYWYRQLPEEGLKFMVYLQKENIIDESGMPKERFSAEFPKEGPSILRIQQVVRGDSAAYFCASSPPLEGGEKLFFGSGTQLSVL.

The rearrangement links TRBV2 to TRBJ1-2; a possible D gene is TRBD1 (5 bases). The CDR3 length is 12 residues. Germline V gene sequence: CDR1 SNHLY, CDR2 FYNNEI. V shed 3 bases and J shed 5 bases, with 7 bases lying between them. The CDR3 DNA reads TGTGCCAGCAGTGAGGCAGGGTATGGCTACACCTTC. Protein product: CASSEAGYGYTF.

This sequence joins TRBV10-1 and TRBJ1-2; 7 bases map to TRBD1. V dropped 5 bases and J dropped 7; count of bases not matched to a gene: 7. CDR3 length: 13 residues. From germline, CDR1 is WNHNN and CDR2 SYGVQD (reference sequence). CDR3 region: CASSTDRERGYTF. DNA for the CDR3: TGCGCCAGCAGTACCGACAGGGAACGTGGCTACACCTTC.

The V and J genes are TRBV15 and TRBJ2-7, with D possibly matching TRBD2 (5 bases). Trimming removed 5 bases at V and 3 bases at J, with 14 bases between. The CDR3 sequence is 14 residues long. From germline, CDR1 is LNHNV and CDR2 YYDKDF (reference sequence). The chain's CDR3 is CATSFFRGGYEQYF. In DNA form, the CDR3 reads TGTGCCACCAGCTTTTTCAGAGGAGGCTACGAGCAGTACTTC.

This CDR3 reads CASSQGQWQETQYF. CDR3 coding DNA: TGCGCCAGCAGCCAGGGACAGTGGCAAGAGACCCAGTACTTC. The chain is built from TRBV5-1 and TRBJ2-5, with 7 bases that match TRBD1. The junction had 5 bases not matched to a gene; V was cut back by 4 bases and J by 2 bases. Per the germline V gene, CDR1 is SGHRS and CDR2 is YFSETQ. This CDR3 has 14 amino acids.

The rearrangement uses TRBV23-1 and TRBJ1-2, with D unclear. TRBV23-1 is an ORF, and what it does is uncertain. This CDR3 is 14 amino acids long. V gave up 4 bases and J gave up 9 bases, with 18 bases separating them. CDR3 sequence: CASSRTGITFCYTF. DNA for the CDR3: TGCGCCAGCAGTCGCACCGGGATAACTTTTTGCTACACCTTC.

The chain carries TRBV6-2 or TRBV6-3 and TRBJ2-1; 7 bases agree with TRBD1. V was clipped by 4 bases and J by 0 bases; unmatched bases: 12. This CDR3 region has 18 residues. Germline V gene lookup returns CDR1 MNHEY and CDR2 SVGEGT. Written as DNA, the CDR3 is TGTGCCAGCAGTTCAAGAACAGGACAGGCGAGCTCCTACAATGAGCAGTTCTTC. Encoded protein: CASSSRTGQASSYNEQFF.

The J gene is TRBJ2-5, the V gene TRBV5-5; D perhaps matches TRBD2 (5 bases). Germline V gene lookup returns CDR1 SGHKS and CDR2 YYEKEE (reference sequence). V was pared by 0 bases and J by 4 bases, with 13 bases between. The CDR3 spans 15 residues. CDR3 nucleotides: TGTGCCAGCAGCTTGGCCGGCGGGTTGATAGAGACCCAGTACTTC. This gives the protein CASSLAGGLIETQYF.

V is TRBV20-1 and J is TRBJ2-7; 9 nucleotides match TRBD2. Germline loops: CDR1 DFQATT, CDR2 SNEGSKA (reference sequence). V lost 3 bases, J lost 4 bases, and 7 bases stayed unmatched. The length of the CDR3 is 14 residues. The CDR3 reads CSASVAGDGYEQYF. Here the CDR3 DNA reads TGCAGTGCTAGTGTAGCGGGGGATGGATACGAGCAGTACTTC.

This rearrangement joins TRBV19 to TRBJ2-1, with 9 bases fitting TRBD2. This CDR3 has 17 residues. V shed 0 bases, J shed 8 bases, and the junction held 11 bases outside the gene matches. Germline V gene sequence: CDR1 LNHDA, CDR2 SQIVND (reference sequence). CDR3 coding DNA: TGTGCCAGTAGTATAGATCCGGCGGGAGGGATGGGCGATGAGCAGTTCTTC. This encodes CASSIDPAGGMGDEQFF.

CDR3 protein: CASRGGALNTYNSPLHF. The DNA for the CDR3 is TGTGCGAGTCGAGGGGGTGCCCTAAATACCTATAATTCACCCCTCCACTTT. The gene calls are TRBV7-9 and TRBJ1-6; D is perhaps TRBD1 (6 bases). This CDR3 comprises 17 residues. Per the germline V gene, CDR1 is SEHNR and CDR2 is FQNEAQ (reference sequence). The full variable domain, completed using reference TRBV7-9 and TRBJ1-6, is DTGVSQNPRHKITKRGQNVTFRCDPISEHNRLYWYRQTLGQGPEFLTYFQNEAQLEKSRLLSDRFSAERPKGSFSTLEIQRTEQGDSAMYLCASRGGALNTYNSPLHFGNGTRLTVT.

The chain recombines TRBV6-5 with TRBJ1-2; a possible D gene is TRBD1 (6 bases). The CDR3 is 14 residues long. V was cut by 6 bases and J by 8 bases, with 19 bases left in between. CDR1 and CDR2 (germline): MNHEY, SVGAGI. The chain's CDR3 is CASREQGHRRGYTF. CDR3 coding DNA: TGTGCCAGCAGAGAGCAGGGACACCGGAGGGGCTACACCTTC.